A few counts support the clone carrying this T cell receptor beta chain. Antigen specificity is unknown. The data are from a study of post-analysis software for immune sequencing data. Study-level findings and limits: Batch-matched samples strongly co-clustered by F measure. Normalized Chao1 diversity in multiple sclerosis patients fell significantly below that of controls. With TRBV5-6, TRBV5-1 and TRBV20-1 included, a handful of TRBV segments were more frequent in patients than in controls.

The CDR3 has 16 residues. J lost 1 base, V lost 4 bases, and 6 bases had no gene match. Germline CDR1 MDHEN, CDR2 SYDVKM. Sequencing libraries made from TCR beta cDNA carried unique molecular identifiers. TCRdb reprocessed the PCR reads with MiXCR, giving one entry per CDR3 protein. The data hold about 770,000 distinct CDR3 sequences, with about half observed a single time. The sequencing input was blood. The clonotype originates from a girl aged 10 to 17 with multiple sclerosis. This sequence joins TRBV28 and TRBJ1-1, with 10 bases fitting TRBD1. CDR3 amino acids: CASSSRQGATNTEAFF. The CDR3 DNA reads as TGTGCCAGCAGTTCTAGACAGGGGGCGACGAACACTGAAGCTTTCTTT.